This T cell receptor beta chain derives from a study of spatial heterogeneity in lung cancer. Study background: Detection of beta-chain sequences consistently exceeded that of alpha-chain sequences. The mean occurrence of each unique TCR and UMI combination in raw reads exceeded eight.

This clonotype was recorded at least ten times. This beta chain represents an off-target read in a library built for alpha chains; its size is of limited meaning. The V gene's germline CDR1 is SGHTA and CDR2 FQGNSA. This CDR3 has 15 residues. J gave up 7 bases and V 5 bases, and 9 bases lay outside the gene matches. Each TCR cDNA molecule bore a unique molecular identifier. TCRdb called the 5' RACE reads again in MiXCR, with one record for every CDR3 protein. The data show about 14,000 distinct CDR3 sequences, 5.2% seen once. This sample's time point: sample taken at primary tumor resection. Unsorted tumor, nontumor lung tissue or cryopreserved PBMC supplied the whole RNA. Donation came from approximately 69 patients with untreated early-stage non-small cell lung cancer.

The source is a human donor with early-stage non-small cell lung cancer. The rearrangement joins TRBV7-2 to TRBJ1-5; 9 bases fit TRBD1. Sequencing used lung tumor tissue, obtained at surgery. The DNA for the CDR3 is TGTGCCAGCAGCCCATCGACAGGGGGATGGCAGCCCCAGCATTTT. Amino acid sequence: CASSPSTGGWQPQHF. Full variable domain (outside the CDR3, taken from reference TRBV7-2 and TRBJ1-5): GAGVSQSPSNKVTEKGKDVELRCDPISGHTALYWYRQSLGQGLEFLIYFQGNSAPDKSGLPSDRFSAERTGGSVSTLTIQRTQQEDSAVYLCASSPSTGGWQPQHFGDGTRLSIL.